This record looks at one T cell receptor (beta chain) sequence and its context. The data were taken from a study of T cell changes during pregnancy in multiple sclerosis. The V gene lost 3 bases and the J gene lost 3 bases, with 8 bases spanning the gap. CDR3 length: 13 residues. Germline V gene data show CDR1 as LNHDA and CDR2 as SQIVND (reference sequence). The repertoire was sequenced with immunoSEQ multiplex PCR; TCRdb's copy has only in-frame clones and lacks some. The table records around 75,000 clones, approximately 88% of them present only once. Here the sequenced sample was peripheral blood, taken in the first trimester of pregnancy. The chain combines TRBV19 with TRBJ1-1; D call uncertain. This clonotype originated in a female donor in good health, enrolled as a control in a pregnancy study. The CDR3 coding sequence is TGTGCCAGTAGTATTGGTCGAGACACTGAAGCTTTCTTT. This encodes CASSIGRDTEAFF. The whole variable domain, filled in from reference TRBV19 and TRBJ1-1, reads DGGITQSPKYLFRKEGQNVTLSCEQNLNHDAMYWYRQDPGQGLRLIYYSQIVNDFQKGDIAEGYSVSREKKESFPLTVTSAQKNPTAFYLCASSIGRDTEAFFGQGTRLTVV.